This TCR beta chain was recovered during a study of cytomegalovirus exposure and HLA in healthy donors. The CDR3 sequence is 15 residues long. The junction had 7 bases not matched to a gene; V was cut back by 5 bases and J by 1 base. The germline V gene has CDR1 SNHLY and CDR2 FYNNEI. PCR employed 60 Vbeta and 13 Jbeta primers. Sequenced by immunoSEQ multiplex PCR; TCRdb stores in-frame clones only, minus some. Among some 130,000 clones listed, approximately 80% were seen once. General study results and limits: Apparent HLA restriction characterized most CMV-associated TCR beta chains in a later analysis.

Points on this clone: Its specificity is not known.

Sequenced: PBMCs. The sequence came from a girl between 2 and 10 years old in good health and CMV-seronegative. The chain links TRBV2 to TRBJ1-2; 7 bases agree with TRBD1. CDR3 nucleotides: TGTGCCAGCAGTCTCGGCAGGGGGTTTAACTATGGCTACACCTTC. Translation gives CASSLGRGFNYGYTF.